This entry lists 14 T cell receptor beta chains sequenced from one sample in a study. One entry per CDR3 protein results from TCRdb running MiXCR on the RT-PCR reads. The table shows around 700,000 distinct CDR3 sequences, with more than 13% occurring only once. The sample was memory CD4+ T cells from blood. These receptors were collected from a female donor in good health, serving as a healthy control.

The rearrangement uses TRBV15 and TRBJ2-2; perhaps TRBD1 as D (5 bases). CDR3 length: 15 amino acids. CDR1 and CDR2 (germline): LNHNV, YYDKDF (reference sequence). V was trimmed by 5 bases and J by 0 bases, leaving 10 bases between them. The DNA of the CDR3 is TGTGCCACCAGCCGTTGGGGCGCGAACACCGGGGAGCTGTTTTTT. This codes for CATSRWGANTGELFF.

This clonotype was picked up a small number of times. The chain couples TRBV24-1 to TRBJ1-5; D is unresolved. Trimming left V 5 bases short and J 3 bases short, with 10 bases between. Germline loops: CDR1 KGHDR, CDR2 SFDVKD. The CDR3 runs 14 residues. The CDR3 region is CATSVESFNQPQHF. DNA for the CDR3: TGTGCCACCAGTGTCGAGAGTTTCAATCAGCCCCAGCATTTT.

The gene calls are TRBV13 and TRBJ2-7, with D perhaps assigned TRBD1 or TRBD2 (5 bases each). Between the trimmed V and J ends, which lost 5 bases and 7 bases, there was a span of 18 bases. The germline V gene encodes CDR1 PRHDT and CDR2 FYEKMQ (reference sequence). The CDR3 extends over 14 amino acids. The CDR3 region has the DNA TGTGCCAGCAGCCCCCGTCCGGGGCTGGGGGAGCAGTACTTC. Encoded protein: CASSPRPGLGEQYF.

This clonotype was observed a few times. V usage is TRBV7-2 and J usage is TRBJ2-5; 9 nucleotides align to TRBD1. CDR1 is SGHTA and CDR2 is FQGNSA in the germline V gene. The CDR3 contains 13 residues. J gave up 9 bases and V 5 bases, and 7 bases lay outside the gene matches. The CDR3 reads CASSRGQGRAQYF. The CDR3 nucleotides are TGTGCCAGCAGCAGAGGACAGGGGAGGGCCCAGTACTTC.

In its sample, this clonotype was seen a few times. The CDR3 reads CASSLSFNPNTGELFF. In DNA, the CDR3 is TGTGCCAGCAGCTTAAGCTTCAACCCAAACACCGGGGAGCTGTTTTTT. The V gene is TRBV11-2, the J gene TRBJ2-2; D not certain. The germline V and J ends were trimmed by 2 bases and 2 bases, with 12 bases remaining between them. The length of the CDR3 is 16 residues. The germline V gene has CDR1 SGHAT and CDR2 FQNNGV.

The J gene is TRBJ1-2, the V gene TRBV6-6; tentative D call: TRBD1 (5 bases). CDR3 length: 15 residues. Trimming stripped 2 bases from V and 4 bases from J, with 14 bases between. CDR1 and CDR2 from the germline V gene are MNHNY and SVGAGI (reference sequence). Here the CDR3 reads CASSYGRQGGYGYTF. The CDR3 DNA follows: TGTGCCAGCAGTTACGGACGCCAGGGCGGCTATGGCTACACCTTC.

This clonotype was counted at least ten times. The chain joins TRBV24-1 to TRBJ2-5; 7 bases are shared with TRBD1. The germline V gene encodes CDR1 KGHDR and CDR2 SFDVKD. The V segment lost 4 bases and the J segment 0 bases; nucleotides outside the gene matches: 7. The CDR3 runs to 16 residues. CDR3 bases: TGTGCCACCAGTGACCTCGGGACAGACTACCAAGAGACCCAGTACTTC. Encoded protein: CATSDLGTDYQETQYF.

This clonotype came up many times. The rearrangement joins TRBV7-2 to TRBJ2-5; no reliable D call. This CDR3 comprises 13 residues. V was shortened by 0 bases and J by 5 bases, with 7 bases between the two germline ends. Per the germline V gene, CDR1 is SGHTA and CDR2 is FQGNSA. The CDR3 loop reads CASSLAGMETQYF. CDR3 coding DNA: TGTGCCAGCAGCTTAGCTGGGATGGAGACCCAGTACTTC.

V and J are TRBV5-6 and TRBJ2-2; possibly TRBD2 for D (7 bases). The CDR3 totals 15 residues. Germline lookup yields CDR1 SGHDT and CDR2 YYEEEE. The V gene lost 2 bases and the J gene lost 3 bases, with 11 bases spanning the gap. The CDR3 loop is CASSFEGGDTGELFF. DNA for the CDR3: TGTGCCAGCAGCTTCGAAGGGGGGGACACCGGGGAGCTGTTTTTT.

In its sample, this clonotype was seen many times. The V call is TRBV20-1, the J call TRBJ2-2, with a weak D call TRBD2 (6 bases). CDR3 size: 15 residues. Germline CDR1 is DFQATT and CDR2 is SNEGSKA (reference sequence). With 4 bases removed from V and 4 bases from J, the gap between germline ends came to 16 bases. The CDR3 bases are TGCAGTGCTATTCCCGCCGGGGGTGGCACCGGGGAGCTGTTTTTT. This gives the protein CSAIPAGGGTGELFF.

This chain joins TRBV7-9 and TRBJ1-1; weak D call: TRBD1 (6 bases). Trimming cost V 10 bases and J 5 bases, with 17 bases left between them. The CDR3 contains 13 residues. Germline loops: CDR1 SEHNR, CDR2 FQNEAQ (reference sequence). The CDR3 DNA follows: TGTGCCACCCTACAGGGCGAGAGAACTGAAGCTTTCTTT. Its translation is CATLQGERTEAFF. The full variable domain, completed using reference TRBV7-9 and TRBJ1-1, is DTGVSQNPRHKITKRGQNVTFRCDPISEHNRLYWYRQTLGQGPEFLTYFQNEAQLEKSRLLSDRFSAERPKGSFSTLEIQRTEQGDSAMYLCATLQGERTEAFFGQGTRLTVV.

This clonotype was seen many times. The V gene is TRBV12-3 or TRBV12-4, the J gene TRBJ2-7, with 13 bases matching TRBD2. With 2 bases clipped from V and 4 bases from J, the junction kept 2 bases outside the gene matches. This CDR3 has 15 amino acids. The CDR3 sequence is CASSLKLAGGYEQYF. In DNA, the CDR3 is TGTGCCAGCAGTTTAAAACTAGCGGGAGGGTACGAGCAGTACTTC.

This clonotype was counted only a few times. This sequence joins TRBV7-2 and TRBJ2-7; 11 positions agree with TRBD2. This CDR3 is 14 amino acids long. Per germline, CDR1 SGHTA and CDR2 FQGNSA. The junction had 4 bases not matched to a gene; V was cut back by 0 bases and J by 9 bases. The CDR3 coding sequence is TGTGCCAGCAGCTTAGCTAGCGGGAGGGAAGGGCAGTACTTC. It translates to CASSLASGREGQYF. Together with reference TRBV7-2 and TRBJ2-7, the CDR3 gives the full variable domain: GAGVSQSPSNKVTEKGKDVELRCDPISGHTALYWYRQSLGQGLEFLIYFQGNSAPDKSGLPSDRFSAERTGGSVSTLTIQRTQQEDSAVYLCASSLASGREGQYFGPGTRLTVT.

CDR3 DNA: TGTGCCTGGAGCAGGCCACGAAACACCATATATTTT. Protein sequence: CAWSRPRNTIYF. V usage is TRBV30 and J usage is TRBJ1-3; D not certain. The CDR3 is made up of 12 amino acids. Germline-derived CDR1 and CDR2 are GTSNPN and SVGIG (reference sequence). V dropped 3 bases and J dropped 5 bases, with 8 bases sitting between them.